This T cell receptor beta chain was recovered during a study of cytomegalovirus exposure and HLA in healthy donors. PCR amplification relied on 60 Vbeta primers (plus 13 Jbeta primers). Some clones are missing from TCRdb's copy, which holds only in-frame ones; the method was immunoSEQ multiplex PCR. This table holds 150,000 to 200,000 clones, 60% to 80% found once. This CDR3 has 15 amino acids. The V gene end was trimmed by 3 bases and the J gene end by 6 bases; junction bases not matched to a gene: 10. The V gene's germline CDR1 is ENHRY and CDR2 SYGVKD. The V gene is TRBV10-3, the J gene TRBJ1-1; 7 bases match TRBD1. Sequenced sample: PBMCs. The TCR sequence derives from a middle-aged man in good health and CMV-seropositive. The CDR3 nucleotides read TGTGCCATCAGTGAACCTGACAGGGCTGGCGCTGAAGCTTTCTTT. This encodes CAISEPDRAGAEAFF.